This is a list of T cell receptor beta chains from one sample in a study of radiation and T cells in renal cell carcinoma. Assay: immunoSEQ multiplex PCR; the TCRdb copy retains only in-frame clones and omits some. This sample has tens of thousands of clones, with around 85% found just once. The sequencing used blood, collected from a patient whose treatment included radiotherapy and nephrectomy. These receptors came from a woman between 50 and 59 years old with renal cell carcinoma. Each CDR3 is given with its conserved first and last residue. Fields, in order: D gene, CDR3 length, J gene, clone size, V gene, CDR3 protein, CDR3 DNA. The D gene is left open where the match is weak. Where a row states a size, it is once, few, many or the class of an expanded clone; other rows omit it.

D gene: .; CDR3 length: 13; J gene: TRBJ2-5; clone size: .; V gene: TRBV18; CDR3 protein: CASSPPGLETQYF; CDR3 DNA: TGTGCCAGCTCACCACCAGGGCTAGAGACCCAGTACTTC
D gene: TRBD1; CDR3 length: 14; J gene: TRBJ2-5; clone size: .; V gene: TRBV5-5; CDR3 protein: CASSGTGGGETQYF; CDR3 DNA: TGTGCCAGCAGCGGGACAGGGGGCGGGGAGACCCAGTACTTC
D gene: TRBD2; CDR3 length: 14; J gene: TRBJ2-1; clone size: .; V gene: TRBV5-1; CDR3 protein: CASSPGTSGNEQFF; CDR3 DNA: TGCGCCAGCAGCCCCGGGACTAGCGGCAATGAGCAGTTCTTC
D gene: .; CDR3 length: 13; J gene: TRBJ1-1; clone size: .; V gene: TRBV7-9; CDR3 protein: CAATGQTNTEAFF; CDR3 DNA: TGTGCCGCGACCGGGCAGACGAACACTGAAGCTTTCTTT
D gene: .; CDR3 length: 14; J gene: TRBJ1-6; clone size: .; V gene: TRBV9; CDR3 protein: CASSGDLGDSPLHF; CDR3 DNA: TGTGCCAGCAGCGGAGACCTGGGGGATTCACCCCTCCACTTT
D gene: .; CDR3 length: 14; J gene: TRBJ2-7; clone size: .; V gene: TRBV5-5; CDR3 protein: CASSLNPGAYEQYF; CDR3 DNA: TGTGCCAGCAGCTTGAATCCCGGAGCCTACGAGCAGTACTTC
D gene: .; CDR3 length: 14; J gene: TRBJ1-1; clone size: few; V gene: TRBV10-3; CDR3 protein: CAITLTGLNTEAFF; CDR3 DNA: TGTGCCATCACCTTGACAGGCCTCAACACTGAAGCTTTCTTT
D gene: TRBD2; CDR3 length: 15; J gene: TRBJ2-5; clone size: .; V gene: TRBV5-6; CDR3 protein: CASSLFAGGEETQYF; CDR3 DNA: TGTGCCAGCAGCTTGTTTGCGGGAGGGGAAGAGACCCAGTACTTC
D gene: TRBD1; CDR3 length: 15; J gene: TRBJ2-7; clone size: .; V gene: TRBV11-3; CDR3 protein: CASTESGTGGTEQYF; CDR3 DNA: TGTGCCAGCACCGAATCCGGGACAGGTGGAACCGAGCAGTACTTC
D gene: .; CDR3 length: 16; J gene: TRBJ1-3; clone size: .; V gene: TRBV7-6; CDR3 protein: CASSLGEQYSGNTIYF; CDR3 DNA: TGTGCCAGCAGCTTAGGTGAACAATACTCTGGAAACACCATATATTTT
D gene: .; CDR3 length: 11; J gene: TRBJ2-3; clone size: .; V gene: TRBV28; CDR3 protein: CASRKTDAGYF; CDR3 DNA: TGTGCCAGCAGAAAGACAGACGCAGGGTATTTT
D gene: TRBD1; CDR3 length: 15; J gene: TRBJ1-5; clone size: .; V gene: TRBV28; CDR3 protein: CASSSGQGNNQPQHF; CDR3 DNA: TGTGCCAGCAGTAGCGGACAGGGTAACAATCAGCCCCAGCATTTT
D gene: .; CDR3 length: 12; J gene: TRBJ1-5; clone size: .; V gene: TRBV7-9; CDR3 protein: CASSLSGSAQHF; CDR3 DNA: TGTGCCAGCAGCTTAAGTGGGTCGGCCCAGCATTTT
D gene: .; CDR3 length: 15; J gene: TRBJ1-4; clone size: .; V gene: TRBV9; CDR3 protein: CASSVAGTTNEKLFF; CDR3 DNA: TGTGCCAGCAGCGTTGCCGGTACAACTAATGAAAAACTGTTTTTT
D gene: .; CDR3 length: 14; J gene: TRBJ2-1; clone size: once; V gene: TRBV10-1; CDR3 protein: CASSGSGPYNEQFF; CDR3 DNA: TGCGCCAGCAGTGGTAGCGGCCCCTACAATGAGCAGTTCTTC
D gene: .; CDR3 length: 12; J gene: TRBJ1-1; clone size: .; V gene: TRBV7-2; CDR3 protein: CASRSRGTEAFF; CDR3 DNA: TGTGCCAGCAGGAGCCGGGGGACTGAAGCTTTCTTT
D gene: .; CDR3 length: 14; J gene: TRBJ2-3; clone size: .; V gene: TRBV19; CDR3 protein: CASSIRSNTDTQYF; CDR3 DNA: TGTGCCAGTAGTATCAGGTCTAACACAGATACGCAGTATTTT
D gene: .; CDR3 length: 15; J gene: TRBJ2-3; clone size: .; V gene: TRBV11-2; CDR3 protein: CASSLAEMGRDTQYF; CDR3 DNA: TGTGCCAGCAGCTTAGCAGAAATGGGTCGAGATACGCAGTATTTT
D gene: .; CDR3 length: 11; J gene: TRBJ1-6; clone size: .; V gene: TRBV20-1; CDR3 protein: CSARDGGEIHF; CDR3 DNA: TGCAGTGCTAGAGATGGGGGGGAGATCCACTTT
D gene: .; CDR3 length: 16; J gene: TRBJ2-3; clone size: .; V gene: TRBV30; CDR3 protein: CAWSVLGALDGDTQYF; CDR3 DNA: TGTGCCTGGAGTGTACTGGGAGCCCTGGATGGGGATACGCAGTATTTT
D gene: TRBD2; CDR3 length: 17; J gene: TRBJ2-5; clone size: .; V gene: TRBV5-1; CDR3 protein: CASSLEPLAGVQETQYF; CDR3 DNA: TGCGCCAGCAGCTTGGAACCCCTAGCGGGGGTCCAAGAGACCCAGTACTTC
D gene: .; CDR3 length: 11; J gene: TRBJ2-3; clone size: .; V gene: TRBV19; CDR3 protein: CASKVTDTQYF; CDR3 DNA: TGTGCCAGTAAAGTCACAGATACGCAGTATTTT
D gene: TRBD1; CDR3 length: 16; J gene: TRBJ2-5; clone size: .; V gene: TRBV18; CDR3 protein: CASSLTRQGYGETQYF; CDR3 DNA: TGTGCCAGCTCACTGACGAGACAGGGGTACGGAGAGACCCAGTACTTC
D gene: TRBD2; CDR3 length: 16; J gene: TRBJ2-1; clone size: .; V gene: TRBV29-1; CDR3 protein: CSVEDWASGRANEQFF; CDR3 DNA: TGCAGCGTTGAAGATTGGGCTAGCGGGAGGGCCAATGAGCAGTTCTTC
D gene: .; CDR3 length: 16; J gene: TRBJ2-2; clone size: .; V gene: TRBV5-4; CDR3 protein: CASSLGSSGNTGELFF; CDR3 DNA: TGTGCCAGCAGCTTAGGGTCCAGCGGTAACACCGGGGAGCTGTTTTTT
D gene: .; CDR3 length: 11; J gene: TRBJ2-5; clone size: once; V gene: TRBV14; CDR3 protein: CASSLQETQYF; CDR3 DNA: TGTGCCAGCAGCCTCCAAGAGACCCAGTACTTC
D gene: TRBD2; CDR3 length: 15; J gene: TRBJ2-7; clone size: .; V gene: TRBV13; CDR3 protein: CASSLFSGRAHEQYF; CDR3 DNA: TGTGCCAGCAGCTTATTTAGCGGGAGGGCCCACGAGCAGTACTTC
D gene: TRBD1; CDR3 length: 17; J gene: TRBJ2-5; clone size: .; V gene: TRBV5-4; CDR3 protein: CASSLNPGTGPSETQYF; CDR3 DNA: TGTGCCAGCAGCTTGAACCCCGGGACAGGGCCTTCGGAGACCCAGTACTTC
D gene: .; CDR3 length: 13; J gene: TRBJ1-4; clone size: many; V gene: TRBV19; CDR3 protein: CASSTGNNEKLFF; CDR3 DNA: TGTGCCAGTTCAACCGGGAACAATGAAAAACTGTTTTTT
D gene: .; CDR3 length: 14; J gene: TRBJ1-5; clone size: .; V gene: TRBV29-1; CDR3 protein: CSVTGTNGNQPQHF; CDR3 DNA: TGCAGCGTTACCGGGACAAATGGCAATCAGCCCCAGCATTTT
D gene: .; CDR3 length: 11; J gene: TRBJ2-3; clone size: .; V gene: TRBV10-2; CDR3 protein: CASILEGTQYF; CDR3 DNA: TGCGCCAGCATCCTGGAAGGGACGCAGTATTTT
D gene: .; CDR3 length: 15; J gene: TRBJ2-5; clone size: .; V gene: TRBV5-1; CDR3 protein: CASSLAVGAQETQYF; CDR3 DNA: TGCGCCAGCAGCTTGGCCGTCGGGGCTCAGGAGACCCAGTACTTC
D gene: .; CDR3 length: 15; J gene: TRBJ1-4; clone size: .; V gene: TRBV10-3; CDR3 protein: CAIRGGPTPNEKLFF; CDR3 DNA: TGTGCCATCAGGGGTGGCCCTACCCCCAATGAAAAACTGTTTTTT
D gene: TRBD1; CDR3 length: 17; J gene: TRBJ1-1; clone size: .; V gene: TRBV19; CDR3 protein: CASSPRQGRDYGTEAFF; CDR3 DNA: TGTGCCAGTAGCCCCCGACAGGGGAGAGATTACGGCACTGAAGCTTTCTTT
D gene: .; CDR3 length: 15; J gene: TRBJ1-2; clone size: .; V gene: TRBV7-9; CDR3 protein: CASSLGRSPNYGYTF; CDR3 DNA: TGTGCCAGCAGCTTAGGCAGGAGCCCTAACTATGGCTACACCTTC
D gene: TRBD2; CDR3 length: 17; J gene: TRBJ2-1; clone size: .; V gene: TRBV27; CDR3 protein: CASSLPRRRGGRNEQFF; CDR3 DNA: TGTGCCAGCAGTTTACCTCGCCGGCGGGGGGGCAGGAATGAGCAGTTCTTC
D gene: .; CDR3 length: 15; J gene: TRBJ2-7; clone size: .; V gene: TRBV19; CDR3 protein: CASSPQAGPSYEQYF; CDR3 DNA: TGTGCCAGTAGTCCCCAGGCGGGACCCTCCTACGAGCAGTACTTC
D gene: .; CDR3 length: 13; J gene: TRBJ2-1; clone size: .; V gene: TRBV10-1; CDR3 protein: CASSESGSGEQFF; CDR3 DNA: TGCGCCAGCAGTGAATCAGGTTCAGGTGAGCAGTTCTTC
D gene: .; CDR3 length: 16; J gene: TRBJ1-3; clone size: .; V gene: TRBV30; CDR3 protein: CAWSDLGWASGNTIYF; CDR3 DNA: TGTGCCTGGAGCGACTTAGGATGGGCCTCTGGAAACACCATATATTTT
D gene: .; CDR3 length: 13; J gene: TRBJ2-7; clone size: .; V gene: TRBV7-9; CDR3 protein: CASQELDPTEQYF; CDR3 DNA: TGTGCCAGCCAAGAATTAGACCCCACCGAGCAGTACTTC
D gene: TRBD1; CDR3 length: 16; J gene: TRBJ2-3; clone size: .; V gene: TRBV5-4; CDR3 protein: CASSAGQGTSTDTQYF; CDR3 DNA: TGTGCCAGCAGCGCCGGACAGGGAACTAGCACAGATACGCAGTATTTT
D gene: .; CDR3 length: 15; J gene: TRBJ1-3; clone size: .; V gene: TRBV27; CDR3 protein: CASMESRGYGNTIYF; CDR3 DNA: TGTGCCAGCATGGAGAGCAGGGGCTATGGAAACACCATATATTTT
D gene: .; CDR3 length: 15; J gene: TRBJ1-6; clone size: .; V gene: TRBV27; CDR3 protein: CASGTGPSYNSPLHF; CDR3 DNA: TGTGCCAGCGGAACAGGGCCCTCCTATAATTCACCCCTCCACTTT